The T cell receptor beta chain described here comes from a study of T cell responses to AZD1222 COVID-19 vaccine. General study points: Clonal diversity was possibly underestimated, and the donors were mostly white British, with more females. In the spike-specific TCR repertoire, nearly half reportedly target unmutated variant regions.

Notes on this clone: As yet, its antigen is unknown.

V lost 5 bases to trimming and J lost 0 bases, with 15 bases between them. CDR3 size: 16 residues. Germline-derived CDR1 and CDR2 are SGHKS and YYEKEE (reference sequence). Assay used: immunoSEQ multiplex PCR; TCRdb lists only in-frame clones, some missing. The sample contains 140,000 to 150,000 clones, about 91% of which appear only once. The rearrangement links TRBV5-5 to TRBJ1-3; tentative D call: TRBD1 (5 bases). Source: peripheral blood, taken on day 0 of AZD1222 vaccination. The TCR sequence derives from an adult in good health. The CDR3 DNA follows: TGTGCCAGCAGAACCGGCCAGGGTTTCTCTGGAAACACCATATATTTT. It translates to CASRTGQGFSGNTIYF.